Sequencing of this TCR beta chain was carried out in a study of early T cells in non-severe SARS-CoV-2 infection. Study context: Chains were not paired, and sequencing was done on bulk RNA from unsorted whole blood. Study-level findings and limits: VDJdb matching, biased toward anti-spike CD8 responses, missed private and CD4 specificities.

Germline V gives CDR1 LNHDA, CDR2 SQIVND (reference sequence). V shed 3 bases, J shed 5 bases, and the junction held 4 bases outside the gene matches. This CDR3 is built from 15 residues. Molecules of cDNA were individually given unique molecular identifiers that were attached to them. MiXCR, applied by TCRdb to the 5' RACE reads, yields one record per CDR3 protein. The sample contains 65,000 to 85,000 distinct CDR3 sequences, more than 8% of which appear only once. In its sample, this clonotype was seen many times. No antigen is known for it. This TCR derives from an adult who was a healthcare worker with PCR-confirmed SARS-CoV-2 infection or an uninfected control (not recorded which). The chain employs TRBV19 and TRBJ2-2; 9 bases match TRBD1. The sample here was whole blood, taken at baseline. The DNA of the CDR3 is TGTGCCAGTAGTATGGGGACAGGGATGACCGGGGAGCTGTTTTTT. It is translated as CASSMGTGMTGELFF.